This T cell receptor beta chain is drawn from a study of blood T cell repertoires in COVID-19. The protocol was immunoSEQ multiplex PCR, while the TCRdb copy is restricted to in-frame clones and leaves out a portion. Of approximately 250,000 clones listed, about 87% were seen once; the top ten hold around 5%. The CDR3 is made up of 11 amino acids. V trimming: 5 bases; J trimming: 4 bases; junction bases outside the gene matches: 0. Germline V gives CDR1 DFQATT, CDR2 SNEGSKA (reference sequence). The chain carries TRBV20-1 and TRBJ2-5; 8 bases match TRBD1. This clonotype originated in a woman aged 55-75 years with COVID-19, enrolled during active disease. Sequenced input: peripheral blood. The CDR3 loop reads CSAGQGETQYF. DNA of the CDR3: TGCAGTGCTGGACAGGGAGAGACCCAGTACTTC.